This T cell receptor (beta chain) emerged from a study of early T cells in non-severe SARS-CoV-2 infection. Turning to the study itself: Chains stayed unpaired after sequencing of bulk RNA from unsorted whole blood. General observations from the study: VDJdb matching, biased toward anti-spike CD8 responses, missed private and CD4 specificities.

Molecules of cDNA were individually given unique molecular identifiers that were attached to them. In TCRdb, the 5' RACE reads were re-called with MiXCR into one record per CDR3 protein. The sample has around 78,000 distinct CDR3 sequences; around 9.1% are singletons. This clonotype was seen more than once but under ten times. What it recognizes is unknown. The CDR3 covers 13 residues. Germline-derived CDR1 and CDR2 are GTSNPN and SVGIG (reference sequence). Trimming pared 2 bases from V and 0 bases from J, leaving 5 bases between. This rearrangement joins TRBV30 to TRBJ1-3; unclear D gene. The TCR sequence derives from an adult who was a healthcare worker with PCR-confirmed SARS-CoV-2 infection or an uninfected control (not recorded which). Source: whole blood, taken at baseline. The CDR3 nucleotides are TGTGCCTGGAGTTCGGGCTCTGGAAACACCATATATTTT. Its protein is CAWSSGSGNTIYF.